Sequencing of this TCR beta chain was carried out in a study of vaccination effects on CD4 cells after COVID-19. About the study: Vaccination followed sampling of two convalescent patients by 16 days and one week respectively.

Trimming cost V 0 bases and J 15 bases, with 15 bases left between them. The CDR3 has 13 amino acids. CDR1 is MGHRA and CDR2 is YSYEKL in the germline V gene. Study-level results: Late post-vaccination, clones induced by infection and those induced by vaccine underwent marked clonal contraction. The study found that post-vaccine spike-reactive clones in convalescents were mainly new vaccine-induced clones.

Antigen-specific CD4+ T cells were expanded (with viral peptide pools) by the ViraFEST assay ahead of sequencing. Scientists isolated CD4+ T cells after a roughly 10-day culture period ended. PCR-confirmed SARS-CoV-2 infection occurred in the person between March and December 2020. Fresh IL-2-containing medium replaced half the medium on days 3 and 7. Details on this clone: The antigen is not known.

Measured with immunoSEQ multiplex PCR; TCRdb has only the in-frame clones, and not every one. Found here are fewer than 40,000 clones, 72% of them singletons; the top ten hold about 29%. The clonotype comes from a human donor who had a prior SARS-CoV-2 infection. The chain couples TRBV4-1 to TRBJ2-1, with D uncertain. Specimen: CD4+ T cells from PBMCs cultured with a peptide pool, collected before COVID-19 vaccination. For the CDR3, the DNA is TGCGCCAGCAGCCAAGATCCCGCAGGCCGCAGGTTCTTC. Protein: CASSQDPAGRRFF.